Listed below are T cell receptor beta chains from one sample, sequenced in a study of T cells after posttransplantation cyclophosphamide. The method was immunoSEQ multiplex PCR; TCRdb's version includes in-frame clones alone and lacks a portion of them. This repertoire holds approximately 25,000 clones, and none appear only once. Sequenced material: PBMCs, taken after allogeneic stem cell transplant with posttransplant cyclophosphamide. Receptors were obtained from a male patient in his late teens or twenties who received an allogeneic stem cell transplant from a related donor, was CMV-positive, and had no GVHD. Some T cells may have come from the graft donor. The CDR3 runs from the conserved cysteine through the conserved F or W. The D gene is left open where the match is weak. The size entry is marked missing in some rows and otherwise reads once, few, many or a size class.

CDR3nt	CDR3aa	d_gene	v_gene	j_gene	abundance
TGTGCCAGCAGCCTCCGGGACAGGGCAAGAGGGACCTTC	CASSLRDRARGTF	TRBD1	TRBV5-6	TRBJ1-2	many
TGTGCCAGTAGTATATGGGGACTGACCCTTGGCACAGATACGCAGTATTTT	CASSIWGLTLGTDTQYF	NA	TRBV19	TRBJ2-3	many
TGTGCCAGTAGCCTCGGGTCTAGCGGATACAATGAGCAGTTCTTC	CASSLGSSGYNEQFF	TRBD2	TRBV19	TRBJ2-1	many
TGCGCCAGCAGCCAAGGTGCGGGGGGACTCACAGATACGCAGTATTTT	CASSQGAGGLTDTQYF	TRBD2	TRBV4-1	TRBJ2-3	many
TGTGCCAGCAGCGAAGCATGGGAAGCTTTCTTT	CASSEAWEAFF	NA	TRBV11-2	TRBJ1-1	many
TGCGCCAGCAGTGATCACACCCGTACTGGAAACACCATATATTTT	CASSDHTRTGNTIYF	NA	TRBV10-1	TRBJ1-3	many
TGTGCCAGCAGCCCTGAGACTAGGGCTCTTGGTGAAAAACTGTTTTTT	CASSPETRALGEKLFF	NA	TRBV7-2	TRBJ1-4	many
TGTGCCAGCAGCTTGTCGGGGGGACGGTCACCCCTCCACTTT	CASSLSGGRSPLHF	NA	TRBV5-4	TRBJ1-6	many
TGTGCCAGCTCCCCAGGACAGGGGGTTTCCTACGAGCAGTACTTC	CASSPGQGVSYEQYF	TRBD1	TRBV18	TRBJ2-7	many
TGTGCCAGCAGCCACACTAGCGGGAGGGGAAATGAGCAGTTCTTC	CASSHTSGRGNEQFF	TRBD2	TRBV7-9	TRBJ2-1	many
TGCGCCAGCGCCCTGGGGACAGGGGGTACTTTTGGTGAAAAACTGTTTTTT	CASALGTGGTFGEKLFF	TRBD1	TRBV5-1	TRBJ1-4	many
TGTGCCAGCAAGTACAGGTGGAACACTGAAGCTTTCTTT	CASKYRWNTEAFF	NA	TRBV6-5	TRBJ1-1	many
TGTGCCAGCAGCTCGTCCCGGGACAGGGGGTCATTTGAAAAACTGTTTTTT	CASSSSRDRGSFEKLFF	TRBD1	TRBV5-4	TRBJ1-4	many
TGTGCCAGCAGCCTCCCGCGGAACAGGGCCGACAACGAGCAGTACTTC	CASSLPRNRADNEQYF	NA	TRBV28	TRBJ2-7	many
TGTGCCACCAGCAGAGATGGTGGGGGGGTTGTAGAAAAACTGTTTTTT	CATSRDGGGVVEKLFF	NA	TRBV15	TRBJ1-4	many
TGTGCCAGCAGCCAAGCAACAGCCGAGCAGTACTTC	CASSQATAEQYF	NA	TRBV14	TRBJ2-7	many
TGCGCCAGCAAACCCCAGGGCGCCGGGACAGGCACAGATACGCAGTATTTT	CASKPQGAGTGTDTQYF	TRBD1	TRBV4-1	TRBJ2-3	many
TGCAGTGCTAGGAGAGAGGAAAAACTGTTTTTT	CSARREEKLFF	NA	TRBV20-1	TRBJ1-4	many
TGTGCCAGCGGACGGGGGGTAGCGGGCGCCCTTGCCAAAAACATTCAGTACTTC	CASGRGVAGALAKNIQYF	TRBD2	TRBV5-6	TRBJ2-4	many
TGTGCCAGCAGGTCAGCAGATACGCAGTATTTT	CASRSADTQYF	NA	TRBV4-2	TRBJ2-3	many
TGTGCCAGCTCAGGGGGACTAGCGGGTTTGGAGACCCAGTACTTC	CASSGGLAGLETQYF	TRBD2	TRBV18	TRBJ2-5	many
TGTGCCAGCAGCGTAACCGGGACTAGCGGGAGGGGGAACACCGGGGAGCTGTTTTTT	CASSVTGTSGRGNTGELFF	TRBD2	TRBV9	TRBJ2-2	many
TGTGCCTGGAGTGCAGGGCAGACCAGCACAGATACGCAGTATTTT	CAWSAGQTSTDTQYF	NA	TRBV30	TRBJ2-3	few
TGTGCCAGCAGTTTATCGGCAGGGGGAATTCAGCCCCAGCATTTT	CASSLSAGGIQPQHF	TRBD1	TRBV27	TRBJ1-5	many
TGTGCCAGCAGCCTCGGGACAGGGATGGATACCGGGGAGCTGTTTTTT	CASSLGTGMDTGELFF	TRBD1	TRBV5-4	TRBJ2-2	many
TGCGCCAGCAGCCAAAAGTATAGCGGCTCCTACGAGCAGTACTTC	CASSQKYSGSYEQYF	NA	TRBV4-1	TRBJ2-7	many
TGTGCCAGCAACAGGGGTAGCGGGAGGGGTCCCACTTACAATGAGCAGTTCTTC	CASNRGSGRGPTYNEQFF	TRBD2	TRBV11-2	TRBJ2-1	many
TGTGCCAGCAGCTTACATCAGGGAAAGCTCTACGAGCAGTACTTC	CASSLHQGKLYEQYF	NA	TRBV5-6	TRBJ2-7	many
TGTGCCAGCAGTTCCCAGGTCCCCTACGAGCAGTACTTC	CASSSQVPYEQYF	NA	TRBV6-1	TRBJ2-7	NA
TGTGCCATCAGTGAGATTTATCGCGGGGGGATGGAGACCCAGTACTTC	CAISEIYRGGMETQYF	TRBD2	TRBV10-3	TRBJ2-5	many
TGTGCCAGCAGTATAACATACAGGGGGCTCTCTAGAGGCCATGAGCAGTTCTTC	CASSITYRGLSRGHEQFF	TRBD1	TRBV27	TRBJ2-1	many
TGTGCCAGCAGTTTCGGCGGAGAGTACCAAGAGACCCAGTACTTC	CASSFGGEYQETQYF	NA	TRBV27	TRBJ2-5	many
TGTGCCAGCAGTCGAATAGACAGGGGAGGAGAAGGCTACACCTTC	CASSRIDRGGEGYTF	TRBD1	TRBV7-6	TRBJ1-2	many
TGTGCCAGCAGCTTAGGCCGTACTAGCACAGATACGCAGTATTTT	CASSLGRTSTDTQYF	NA	TRBV7-9	TRBJ2-3	many
TGTGCCAGCAACAAGGACAGGGGGGACAATGAGCAGTTCTTC	CASNKDRGDNEQFF	TRBD1	TRBV9	TRBJ2-1	many
TGCGCCAGCAGCCAACCCCTGCAGCGTCATGGCTACACCTTC	CASSQPLQRHGYTF	NA	TRBV4-1	TRBJ1-2	many
TGTGCCAGCAGCTCCCCTCCGACAGGGTTCCCCAGCGATGACACTGAAGCTTTCTTT	CASSSPPTGFPSDDTEAFF	TRBD1	TRBV7-9	TRBJ1-1	many
TGTGCCAGCTCACCCCCTCTGGGCGGGTACTCCTACGAGCAGTACTTC	CASSPPLGGYSYEQYF	NA	TRBV18	TRBJ2-7	many
TGTGCCAGCAGTGAATTTTCGGGGACAGCACTGTATGGCTACACCTTC	CASSEFSGTALYGYTF	TRBD1	TRBV2	TRBJ1-2	many
TGTGCCTGGAGTGTTAGCGGGAGCTCCTACGAGCAGTACTTC	CAWSVSGSSYEQYF	TRBD2	TRBV30	TRBJ2-7	many
TGTGCCAGCAGGTCGACTAGGTTGGGGCAGTTCTTC	CASRSTRLGQFF	NA	TRBV27	TRBJ2-1	many
TGTGCCAGCAGCTTGGGCGGGGGGGCCTCGTGGGAGACCCAGTACTTC	CASSLGGGASWETQYF	TRBD2	TRBV5-4	TRBJ2-5	many
TGTGCCAGCAGCCCCCCGGGACTACACTACGAGCAGTACTTC	CASSPPGLHYEQYF	TRBD2	TRBV4-2	TRBJ2-7	many
TGTGCCAGCAGCAGTGGTCTAGCGGACTACGAGCAGTACTTC	CASSSGLADYEQYF	TRBD2	TRBV6-5	TRBJ2-7	many
TGTGCCAGCAGTTTACTAGCGGGAGCGATCGGGGAGCTGTTTTTT	CASSLLAGAIGELFF	TRBD2	TRBV25-1	TRBJ2-2	many
TGTGCCAGTAGTTCTCTACAGGGGAGCTCCTATAATTCACCCCTCCACTTT	CASSSLQGSSYNSPLHF	TRBD1	TRBV19	TRBJ1-6	many
TGTGCCTGGAGTATACTAGCGGGGGGGGCCGGTGAGCAGTTCTTC	CAWSILAGGAGEQFF	TRBD2	TRBV30	TRBJ2-1	many
TGCGCCAGCAGCCAATCAACACAGGAAAAACTGTTTTTT	CASSQSTQEKLFF	NA	TRBV4-3	TRBJ1-4	many
TGTGCCAGCAGCTTAGACTCCACAGCCAATGAGCAGTTCTTC	CASSLDSTANEQFF	NA	TRBV7-7	TRBJ2-1	few
TGTGCCAGCACCGGACAGGGGGACACCGGGGAGCTGTTTTTT	CASTGQGDTGELFF	TRBD1	TRBV6-1	TRBJ2-2	many
TGTGCCAGCAGCATTGCCACAGGGGTCACCGGGGAGCTGTTTTTT	CASSIATGVTGELFF	TRBD1	TRBV11-3	TRBJ2-2	many
TGCAGCGTTGTATGGAGTCGGGACACTCACTACGAGCAGTACTTC	CSVVWSRDTHYEQYF	NA	TRBV29-1	TRBJ2-7	many
TGCGCCAGTGCGAGGCCTAACACCGGGGAGCTGTTTTTT	CASARPNTGELFF	NA	TRBV10-2	TRBJ2-2	many